This paragraph reports one T cell receptor beta chain. Its cognate antigen is unknown. A clone one base away is much larger, so this may be a read error. The sample comes from a study of T cells in Graves' hyperthyroidism and ophthalmopathy. At the level of the study: Pretreatment peripheral blood was obtained at initial diagnosis.

What was amplified from RNA transcripts were TCR beta CDR3 regions. When the TCR CDR3 underwent first-round RT-PCR, the HTBI primer set was used. Via MiXCR, TCRdb re-called the multiplex PCR reads, giving one row per CDR3 protein. The table shows approximately 510,000 distinct CDR3 sequences, with 20% to 25% occurring only once. Patients between 18 and 65 years old had hyperthyroidism, newly diagnosed and lasting under 2 months. V was pared by 6 bases and J by 5 bases, with 8 bases between. This CDR3 spans 12 amino acids. Study conclusions and caveats: Within blood appeared most thyroid clonotypes that had expanded above 0.001.

Input material: blood. The rearrangement joins TRBV12-3 or TRBV12-4 to TRBJ1-5; possible D gene TRBD1, 6 bases. The receptor comes from a man between 18 and 29 years old with Graves' hyperthyroidism. In DNA form, the CDR3 reads TGTGCCAGCAGCCCAGGGGATCAGCCCCAGCATTTT. Translated: CASSPGDQPQHF.